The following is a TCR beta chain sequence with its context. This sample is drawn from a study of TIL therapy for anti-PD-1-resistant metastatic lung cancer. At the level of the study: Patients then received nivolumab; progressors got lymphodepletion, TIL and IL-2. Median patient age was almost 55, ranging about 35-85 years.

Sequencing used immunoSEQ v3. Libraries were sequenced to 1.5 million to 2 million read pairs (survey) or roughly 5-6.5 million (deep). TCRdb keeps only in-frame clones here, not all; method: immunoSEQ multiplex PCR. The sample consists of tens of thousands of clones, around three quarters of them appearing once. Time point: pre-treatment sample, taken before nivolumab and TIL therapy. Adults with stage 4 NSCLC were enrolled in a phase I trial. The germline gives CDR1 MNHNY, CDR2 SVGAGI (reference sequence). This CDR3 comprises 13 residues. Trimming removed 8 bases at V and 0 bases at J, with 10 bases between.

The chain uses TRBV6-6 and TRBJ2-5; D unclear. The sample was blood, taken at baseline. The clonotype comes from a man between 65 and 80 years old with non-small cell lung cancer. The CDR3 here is CASGTTNQETQYF. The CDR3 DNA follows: TGTGCCAGCGGTACGACCAACCAAGAGACCCAGTACTTC.